The entry that follows covers one T cell receptor (beta chain) sequence. Its antigen remains undetermined. Base qualities were left out, and no much larger clone turns up one base away. This sample is drawn from a study of OX40 agonist ivuxolimab in advanced cancers. Study-wide context: The costimulatory receptor OX40 (CD134) was targeted by ivuxolimab, a fully human IgG2 agonistic monoclonal antibody. Intravenous ivuxolimab was administered to patients every 2 weeks at six dose levels: 0.01, 0.1, 0.3, 1.5, 3 and 10 mg/kg. Of the roughly 51 patients in dose escalation, approximately 20 had hepatocellular carcinoma, roughly 15 had melanoma, 9 had renal cell carcinoma and 9 had head and neck cancer. A male proportion of roughly 80% and a mean age of 60 years, ranging from 23 to 79, were recorded for the dose-escalation cohort. Patients were allowed to have had prior anti-PD-1, anti-PD-L1 or anti-CTLA-4 therapy, and around 43% of the dose-escalation patients had been treated with checkpoint inhibitors. Partial responses occurred in three dose-escalation patients: two with cutaneous melanoma and one with hepatocellular carcinoma. The point of sequencing TCRbeta in the periphery was to test whether ivuxolimab changed TCR sequence diversity and drove clonal T-cell expansion. The paper describes the monotherapy dose-escalation part (N ≈ 50 patients) of the phase I trial of ivuxolimab. Overall results and qualifications from the work: After ivuxolimab, expanded clones were on average more numerous among CD8+ T cells than among CD4+ T cells. The antigen specificity of the peripheral T cells that underwent clonal expansion was not determined. At doses from 0.1 to 3.0 mg/kg, clonal expansion was seen in both CD4+ and CD8+ blood T cells between baseline and week 6. Partial responders in the 0.1-3.0 mg/kg groups had among the lowest normalized peripheral clonal expansion, especially among CD8+ T cells. Low levels of normalized T-cell clonal expansion were also seen in some nonresponding patients.

The trial excluded patients who had a history of autoimmune disease or were on systemic immunosuppression. Peripheral blood for TCR sequencing was collected from all dose cohorts at baseline, on cycle 4 day 1, and on cycle 7 day 1. Samples were obtained from an open-label, multicenter, first-in-human phase I dose-escalation trial of ivuxolimab. Adults with locally advanced or metastatic head and neck squamous cell, hepatocellular, melanoma or renal cell carcinoma were enrolled in the trial. CD4+ and CD8+ T cells were sorted separately from peripheral blood before TCR sequencing. For sequencing of the TCRbeta CDR3 region, genomic DNA was extracted from the sorted cells. TCRbeta CDR3 regions were sequenced using the immunoSEQ Assay. TCRdb stores this immuneACCESS table with in-frame sequences only. Part of the clones is absent; in the studies checked, under half of the shortfall reflects unresolved V genes, and no reason is known for the rest. This sample lists more than 35,000 clones; over 60% were detected once. Roughly 10% of the sample rests with the top ten.

The material sequenced was CD4+ or CD8+ T cells sorted from blood, taken in a trial of the OX40 agonist ivuxolimab. This TCR was recovered from an adult with an advanced solid tumor such as melanoma, head and neck, liver or kidney cancer.

The DNA sequence is given as TGCGCCAGCAGCTTGGCCAGTGATGCCAAAAACATTCAGTACTTC. Its translation is CASSLASDAKNIQYF. The rearrangement joined TRBV5-1 to TRBJ2-4; too little of a D gene remains to name it. From its cysteine to its phenylalanine, the CDR3 spans 15 amino acids. Left in the record is the CDR3 DNA by itself, 45 bases read in frame from the first base. V loses 0 bases, J loses 1 base, and the germline ends lie 8 bases apart. CDR1 and CDR2 are drawn from the germline V gene: SGHRS, YFSETQ. The reference TRBV5-1 and TRBJ2-4 proteins fill in what lies around the CDR3, so the full variable domain reads KAGVTQTPRYLIKTRGQQVTLSCSPISGHRSVSWYQQTPGQGLQFLFEYFSETQRNKGNFPGRFSGRQFSNSRSEMNVSTLELGDSALYLCASSLASDAKNIQYFGAGTRLSVL.